Listed below are T cell receptor beta chains from one sample, sequenced in a study of blood T cell repertoires in COVID-19. Libraries were prepared by immunoSEQ multiplex PCR; TCRdb keeps only in-frame clonotypes and omits some of them. The table shows more than 400,000 clones, with roughly 85% occurring only once. The sample was peripheral blood. The source of these receptors is a human donor in a cohort sampled during active COVID-19. The CDR3 runs from the conserved cysteine through the conserved F or W. The D gene is left open where the match is weak. The size of a clone is reported for some rows only, either as once, few or many, or as a class for expanded clones.

V: TRBV7-9; size: -; J: TRBJ1-2; D: TRBD1; DNA: TGTGCCAGCAGCTTTGGGGGACAGGGAGTAGGCTACACCTTC; CDR3: CASSFGGQGVGYTF
V: TRBV28; size: -; J: TRBJ1-5; D: -; DNA: TGTGCCAGCTCTGAGGGGAGGGAGCCCCAGCATTTT; CDR3: CASSEGREPQHF
V: TRBV19; size: -; J: TRBJ1-2; D: -; DNA: TGTGCCAGTAGACGCGCGGGGGAAGGGGATGGCTATGGCTACACCTTC; CDR3: CASRRAGEGDGYGYTF
V: TRBV7-9; size: -; J: TRBJ2-2; D: TRBD2; DNA: TGTGCCAGCAGCGGGACTAGCGGTTCTCCCACCGGGGAGCTGTTTTTT; CDR3: CASSGTSGSPTGELFF
V: TRBV29-1; size: -; J: TRBJ1-4; D: TRBD1; DNA: TGCAGCGTAGGACAGGTCGGGGAAAAACTGTTTTTT; CDR3: CSVGQVGEKLFF
V: TRBV12-3/TRBV12-4; size: once; J: TRBJ1-1; D: -; DNA: TGTGCCAGCAGTTTAATGGGAGTGACTGAAGCTTTCTTT; CDR3: CASSLMGVTEAFF
V: TRBV6-5; size: -; J: TRBJ1-1; D: TRBD1; DNA: TGTGCCAGCAGTTCTGAAACCGGGACAGTGAACACTGAAGCTTTCTTT; CDR3: CASSSETGTVNTEAFF
V: TRBV7-3; size: -; J: TRBJ2-5; D: TRBD2; DNA: TGTGCCAGCAGCTTAACTGGCGGGAGGCGAGAGACCCAGTACTTC; CDR3: CASSLTGGRRETQYF
V: TRBV15; size: -; J: TRBJ2-7; D: TRBD2; DNA: TGTGCCACCAGCAGGACGACTAGCGGTGACTACGAGCAGTACTTC; CDR3: CATSRTTSGDYEQYF
V: TRBV6-5; size: -; J: TRBJ2-2; D: -; DNA: TGTGCCAGCAAGGTTGCGGGCCTCACCGGGGAGCTGTTTTTT; CDR3: CASKVAGLTGELFF
V: TRBV11-2; size: -; J: TRBJ2-2; D: -; DNA: TGTGCCAGCAGCTTAGATCGGGTAGAGAACACCGGGGAGCTGTTTTTT; CDR3: CASSLDRVENTGELFF
V: TRBV11-2; size: -; J: TRBJ2-2; D: TRBD2; DNA: TGTGCCAGCAGCTTATTTCGGACTAGCGGGACCGGGGAGCTGTTTTTT; CDR3: CASSLFRTSGTGELFF
V: TRBV5-1; size: -; J: TRBJ1-5; D: -; DNA: TGCGCCAGCAGCTTTTCGGGAGACCAGCCCCAGCATTTT; CDR3: CASSFSGDQPQHF
V: TRBV11-2; size: few; J: TRBJ2-7; D: -; DNA: TGTGCCAGCAGCTTCAGGGAATACCCCTACGAGCAGTACTTC; CDR3: CASSFREYPYEQYF
V: TRBV4-2; size: -; J: TRBJ2-3; D: TRBD2; DNA: TGTGCCAGCACCATAGCGGGAGGCACAGATACGCAGTATTTT; CDR3: CASTIAGGTDTQYF
V: TRBV3-1/TRBV3-2; size: -; J: TRBJ1-2; D: -; DNA: TGTGCCAGCAGCCAGCGGGCGGTACGCTATGGCTACACCTTC; CDR3: CASSQRAVRYGYTF
V: TRBV11-1; size: -; J: TRBJ2-5; D: TRBD2; DNA: TGTGCCAGCAGCTTAGCGGATAGGGCTAGCGGTTTCCAAGAGACCCAGTACTTC; CDR3: CASSLADRASGFQETQYF
V: TRBV4-1; size: -; J: TRBJ2-5; D: TRBD1; DNA: TGCGCCAGCAGCCGACGACAGGGGGAGACCCAGTACTTC; CDR3: CASSRRQGETQYF
V: TRBV15; size: -; J: TRBJ2-1; D: TRBD2; DNA: TGTGCCACCAGCAGTACTAGCGGGCAGATCTCCTACAATGAGCAGTTCTTC; CDR3: CATSSTSGQISYNEQFF
V: TRBV29-1; size: -; J: TRBJ2-2; D: TRBD1; DNA: TGCAGCGGGGACAGGTCGGACACCGGGGAGCTGTTTTTT; CDR3: CSGDRSDTGELFF
V: TRBV7-9; size: -; J: TRBJ2-2; D: -; DNA: TGTGCCAGCAGCTTTTCCGCGAACACCGGGGAGCTGTTTTTT; CDR3: CASSFSANTGELFF
V: TRBV2; size: -; J: TRBJ1-2; D: -; DNA: TGTGCCAGCAGCGCCCTTGGTGACTTCCCCTATGGCTACACCTTC; CDR3: CASSALGDFPYGYTF
V: TRBV5-1; size: -; J: TRBJ2-1; D: TRBD2; DNA: TGCGCCAGCAGCTTTGCGGGGGAATACAATGAGCAGTTCTTC; CDR3: CASSFAGEYNEQFF
V: TRBV4-2; size: -; J: TRBJ2-7; D: TRBD2; DNA: TGTGCCAGCAGCCAGCCGGGGGGAGAGCAGTACTTC; CDR3: CASSQPGGEQYF
V: TRBV24-1; size: -; J: TRBJ1-4; D: -; DNA: TGTGCCACCAGTGATTCCCGTACCGACTTGAATGAAAAACTGTTTTTT; CDR3: CATSDSRTDLNEKLFF
V: TRBV7-3; size: -; J: TRBJ2-1; D: -; DNA: TGTGCCAGCAGATTAGGAGCGGGTGACTACAATGAGCAGTTCTTC; CDR3: CASRLGAGDYNEQFF
V: TRBV5-1; size: -; J: TRBJ1-1; D: -; DNA: TGCGCCAGCAGTCGGCAGGAAAACACTGAAGCTTTCTTT; CDR3: CASSRQENTEAFF
V: TRBV30; size: -; J: TRBJ1-3; D: -; DNA: TGTGCCTGGACTCTAACAGGGACTGGAAACACCATATATTTT; CDR3: CAWTLTGTGNTIYF
V: TRBV12-5; size: -; J: TRBJ2-7; D: TRBD2; DNA: TGTGCTAGTGGTTTGCGACTAGCGGTATACGAGCAGTACTTC; CDR3: CASGLRLAVYEQYF
V: TRBV10-3; size: once; J: TRBJ1-1; D: -; DNA: TGTGCCATCATGGAGGGACTTTCGAACACTGAAGCTTTCTTT; CDR3: CAIMEGLSNTEAFF
V: TRBV19; size: -; J: TRBJ1-2; D: TRBD1; DNA: TGTGCCAGTAGCCCCGGGACAGGCTTCTATGGCTACACCTTC; CDR3: CASSPGTGFYGYTF
V: TRBV5-4; size: -; J: TRBJ2-1; D: -; DNA: TGTGCCAGCAGCCCCCCGGGGGGCGACCCCACTCTCAATGAGCAGTTCTTC; CDR3: CASSPPGGDPTLNEQFF
V: TRBV5-6; size: -; J: TRBJ2-4; D: -; DNA: TGTGCCAGCAGCTTGTTAGGGGCGGAACACAAAAACATTCAGTACTTC; CDR3: CASSLLGAEHKNIQYF
V: TRBV11-2; size: few; J: TRBJ1-5; D: -; DNA: TGTGCCAGCAGCTTAGTTTTAGCGCCCCAGCATTTT; CDR3: CASSLVLAPQHF
V: TRBV7-2; size: -; J: TRBJ2-1; D: TRBD2; DNA: TGTGCCAGCAACCGACTAGCGGGAAGGGAGCAGTTCTTC; CDR3: CASNRLAGREQFF
V: TRBV6-5; size: few; J: TRBJ1-5; D: -; DNA: TGTGCCAGCAGAAGAGGGCTTGGCAATCAGCCCCAGCATTTT; CDR3: CASRRGLGNQPQHF
V: TRBV25-1; size: -; J: TRBJ1-1; D: -; DNA: TGTGCCAGCAGTGAAAAGGGGGTCACTGGCTCGGGCACTGAAGCTTTCTTT; CDR3: CASSEKGVTGSGTEAFF
V: TRBV19; size: -; J: TRBJ1-4; D: -; DNA: TGTGCCAGTAGAGGGAGGACTAATGAAAAACTGTTTTTT; CDR3: CASRGRTNEKLFF
V: TRBV30; size: -; J: TRBJ2-7; D: -; DNA: TGTGCCTGGAGTGGGAACTACAGGGGAGGCGAGCAGTACTTC; CDR3: CAWSGNYRGGEQYF
V: TRBV13; size: once; J: TRBJ2-3; D: -; DNA: TGTGCCAGCAGCCCTCGGGGATACACAGATACGCAGTATTTT; CDR3: CASSPRGYTDTQYF
V: TRBV9; size: -; J: TRBJ2-1; D: -; DNA: TGTGCCAGCAGCGTACCTTCTAGCGCATTCTCCTACAATGAGCAGTTCTTC; CDR3: CASSVPSSAFSYNEQFF
V: TRBV19; size: -; J: TRBJ1-5; D: TRBD1; DNA: TGTGCCAGTAGTATAAACGGACAGGGTATAAATCAGCCCCAGCATTTT; CDR3: CASSINGQGINQPQHF
V: TRBV7-2; size: -; J: TRBJ2-3; D: TRBD2; DNA: TGTGCCAGCAGCTTGTCCTCTAGCGGTTCTTGGGGCACAGATACGCAGTATTTT; CDR3: CASSLSSSGSWGTDTQYF
V: TRBV3-1/TRBV3-2; size: once; J: TRBJ2-1; D: TRBD2; DNA: TGTGCCAGCAGCCCCTCGCGGGAGTCTTACAATGAGCAGTTCTTC; CDR3: CASSPSRESYNEQFF
V: TRBV4-2; size: -; J: TRBJ2-2; D: -; DNA: TGTGCCAGCAGCCAAGACTATTCGAACACCGGGGAGCTGTTTTTT; CDR3: CASSQDYSNTGELFF
V: TRBV6-1; size: once; J: TRBJ1-2; D: -; DNA: TGTGCCAGCAGTGAGGAGGTAGGCTCCTTCTATGGCTACACCTTC; CDR3: CASSEEVGSFYGYTF
V: TRBV6-5; size: -; J: TRBJ2-7; D: TRBD2; DNA: TGTGCCAGCACGGCTAGCGGACTACGGGAGCAGTACTTC; CDR3: CASTASGLREQYF
V: TRBV30; size: -; J: TRBJ2-1; D: -; DNA: TGTGCCTGGAGTGTACTAACAGGGCTTCAGTTCTTC; CDR3: CAWSVLTGLQFF
V: TRBV29-1; size: -; J: TRBJ2-1; D: -; DNA: TGCAGCGTCCGCCCGATCCGAATAGACAATGAGCAGTTCTTC; CDR3: CSVRPIRIDNEQFF